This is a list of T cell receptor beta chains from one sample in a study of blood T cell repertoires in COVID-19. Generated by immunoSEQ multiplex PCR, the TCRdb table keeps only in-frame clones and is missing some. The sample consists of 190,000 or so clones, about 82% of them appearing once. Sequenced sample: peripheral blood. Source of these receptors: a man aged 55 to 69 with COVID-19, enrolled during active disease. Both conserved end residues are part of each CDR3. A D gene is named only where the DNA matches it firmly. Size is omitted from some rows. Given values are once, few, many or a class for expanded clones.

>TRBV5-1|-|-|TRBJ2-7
CASSLGAAYEQYF
TGCGCCAGCAGCTTGGGCGCCGCCTACGAGCAGTACTTC
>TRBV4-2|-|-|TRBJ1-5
CASSQEHGIGGSNQPQHF
TGTGCCAGCAGCCAAGAACACGGGATAGGAGGTAGCAATCAGCCCCAGCATTTT
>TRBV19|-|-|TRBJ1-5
CASSLRTENSNQPQHF
TGTGCCAGTAGTCTGAGGACTGAGAATAGCAATCAGCCCCAGCATTTT
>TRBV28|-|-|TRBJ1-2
CASRAPGGSEYGYTF
TGTGCCAGCAGAGCCCCGGGGGGTTCGGAGTATGGCTACACCTTC
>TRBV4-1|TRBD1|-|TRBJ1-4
CASNYGTATNEKLFF
TGCGCCAGCAACTACGGGACAGCAACTAATGAAAAACTGTTTTTT
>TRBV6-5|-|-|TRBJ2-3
CASWQGADTQYF
TGTGCCAGCTGGCAAGGGGCAGATACGCAGTATTTT
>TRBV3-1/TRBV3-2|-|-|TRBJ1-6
CASSLRTGIGNSPLHF
TGTGCCAGCAGCCTCAGAACAGGAATAGGGAATTCACCCCTCCACTTT
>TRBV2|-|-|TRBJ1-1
CASRKGDRNTEAFF
TGTGCCAGCAGGAAGGGCGACAGGAACACTGAAGCTTTCTTT
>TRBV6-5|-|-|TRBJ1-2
CASRDSRYGYTF
TGTGCCAGCAGGGATTCTAGGTACGGCTACACCTTC
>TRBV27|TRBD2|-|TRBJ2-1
CASSLRLAGGPGNEQFF
TGTGCCAGCAGTCTCCGACTAGCGGGAGGGCCTGGCAATGAGCAGTTCTTC
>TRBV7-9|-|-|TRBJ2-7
CASSLGGTYEQYF
TGTGCCAGCAGCTTAGGCGGTACCTACGAGCAGTACTTC
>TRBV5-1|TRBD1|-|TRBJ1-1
CASSLRGQGTEAFF
TGCGCCAGCAGCTTGAGGGGACAGGGCACTGAAGCTTTCTTT
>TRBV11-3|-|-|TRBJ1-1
CASSLDRLTEAFF
TGTGCCAGCAGCTTAGATCGGTTAACTGAAGCTTTCTTT
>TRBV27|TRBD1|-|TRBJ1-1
CASRPGQGMSTEAFF
TGTGCCAGCAGACCTGGACAGGGTATGAGCACTGAAGCTTTCTTT
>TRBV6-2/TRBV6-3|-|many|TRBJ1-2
CASSSTGTPSNYGYTF
TGTGCCAGCAGCAGCACAGGGACCCCTTCTAACTATGGCTACACCTTC
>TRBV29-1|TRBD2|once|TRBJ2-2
CSVGLAANTGELFF
TGCAGCGTTGGGCTAGCGGCGAACACCGGGGAGCTGTTTTTT
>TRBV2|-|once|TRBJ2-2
CASRPDSLITGELFF
TGTGCCAGCAGGCCGGACAGCTTAATCACCGGGGAGCTGTTTTTT
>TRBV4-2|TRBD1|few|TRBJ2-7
CASSPQDRDYEQYF
TGTGCCAGCAGCCCCCAGGACAGGGACTACGAGCAGTACTTC
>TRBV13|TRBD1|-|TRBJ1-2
CASSLGQRQGYGYTF
TGTGCCAGCAGCTTAGGCCAGAGACAGGGCTATGGCTACACCTTC
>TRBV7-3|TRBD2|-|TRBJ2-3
CASSSSGVSTDTQYF
TGTGCCAGCAGCTCTAGCGGGGTTAGCACAGATACGCAGTATTTT
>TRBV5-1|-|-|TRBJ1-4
CASSLGGNNEKLFF
TGCGCCAGCAGCTTGGGCGGAAATAATGAAAAACTGTTTTTT
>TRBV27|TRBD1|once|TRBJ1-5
CASSPRQGLSVQPQHF
TGTGCCAGCAGTCCCCGACAGGGGTTATCTGTGCAGCCCCAGCATTTT
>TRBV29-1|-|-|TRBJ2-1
CSVVVRGSYNEQFF
TGCAGCGTCGTGGTCCGGGGGTCCTACAATGAGCAGTTCTTC
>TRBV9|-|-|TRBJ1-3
CASSKDSSGNTIYF
TGTGCCAGCAGCAAGGACAGCTCTGGAAACACCATATATTTT
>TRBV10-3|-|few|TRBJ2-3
CAISVVQGDTQYF
TGTGCCATCAGTGTGGTTCAGGGGGATACGCAGTATTTT
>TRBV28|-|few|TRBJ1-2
CASSSGPQALNYGYTF
TGTGCCAGCAGTTCCGGCCCCCAGGCGCTAAACTATGGCTACACCTTC
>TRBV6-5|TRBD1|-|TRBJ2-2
CASKPGGSTGELFF
TGTGCCAGCAAGCCAGGGGGTAGCACCGGGGAGCTGTTTTTT
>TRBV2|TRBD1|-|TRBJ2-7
CASSAGTVRGYEQYF
TGTGCCAGCAGTGCCGGGACAGTCAGGGGGTACGAGCAGTACTTC
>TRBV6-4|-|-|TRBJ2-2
CASRGATPNTGELFF
TGTGCCAGCAGGGGGGCGACACCGAACACCGGGGAGCTGTTTTTT
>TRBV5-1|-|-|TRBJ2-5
CASSLRTEGTQYF
TGCGCCAGCAGCTTGAGGACGGAGGGGACCCAGTACTTC
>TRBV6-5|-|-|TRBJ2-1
CASSLTGGGGEQFF
TGTGCCAGCAGTCTTACAGGGGGGGGTGGTGAGCAGTTCTTC
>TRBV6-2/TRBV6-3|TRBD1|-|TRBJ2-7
CASSYTPGQGVRYEQYF
TGTGCCAGCAGTTACACCCCTGGACAGGGGGTACGCTACGAGCAGTACTTC
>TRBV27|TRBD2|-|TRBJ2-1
CASSLFSLAGVREQFF
TGTGCCAGCAGTTTATTTAGTCTAGCGGGAGTAAGAGAGCAGTTCTTC
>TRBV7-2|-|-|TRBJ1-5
CASSLRGSNQPQHF
TGTGCCAGCAGCTTACGGGGAAGCAATCAGCCCCAGCATTTT
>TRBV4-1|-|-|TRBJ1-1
CASSQRALLNTEAFF
TGCGCCAGCAGCCAACGAGCTCTCCTGAACACTGAAGCTTTCTTT